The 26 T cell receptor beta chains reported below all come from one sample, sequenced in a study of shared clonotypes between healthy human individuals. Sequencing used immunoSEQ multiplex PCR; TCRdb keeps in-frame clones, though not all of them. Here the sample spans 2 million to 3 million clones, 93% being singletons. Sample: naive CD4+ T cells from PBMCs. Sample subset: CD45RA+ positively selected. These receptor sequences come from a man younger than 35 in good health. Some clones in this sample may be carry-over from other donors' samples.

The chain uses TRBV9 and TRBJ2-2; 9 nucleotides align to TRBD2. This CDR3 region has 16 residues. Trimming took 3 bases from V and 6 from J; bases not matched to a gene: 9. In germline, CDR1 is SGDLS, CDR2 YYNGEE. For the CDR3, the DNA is TGTGCCAGCAGCGAGGATGAGGTAGCGGGAGCCGGGGAGCTGTTTTTT. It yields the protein CASSEDEVAGAGELFF.

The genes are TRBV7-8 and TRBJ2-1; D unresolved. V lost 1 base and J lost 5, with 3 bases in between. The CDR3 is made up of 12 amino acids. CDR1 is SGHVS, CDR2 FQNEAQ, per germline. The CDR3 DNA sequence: TGTGCCAGCAGCTTAGTTGACAATGAGCAGTTCTTC. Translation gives CASSLVDNEQFF.

CDR3 sequence: CASSWKRLAPRDEQFF. CDR3 bases: TGTGCCAGCAGCTGGAAGAGACTAGCACCTAGGGATGAGCAGTTCTTC. V gene TRBV7-8 combines with J gene TRBJ2-1, with 7 bases aligning to TRBD2. The germline V gene encodes CDR1 SGHVS and CDR2 FQNEAQ. The CDR3 covers 16 residues. The V and J ends lost 4 bases and 8 bases, in that order; junction bases with no gene match: 14.

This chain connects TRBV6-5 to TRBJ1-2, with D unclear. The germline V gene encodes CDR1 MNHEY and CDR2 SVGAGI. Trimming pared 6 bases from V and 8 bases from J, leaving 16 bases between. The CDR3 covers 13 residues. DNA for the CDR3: TGTGCCAGCAGCCGGACGGCCACGGACGGCTACACCTTC. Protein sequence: CASSRTATDGYTF.

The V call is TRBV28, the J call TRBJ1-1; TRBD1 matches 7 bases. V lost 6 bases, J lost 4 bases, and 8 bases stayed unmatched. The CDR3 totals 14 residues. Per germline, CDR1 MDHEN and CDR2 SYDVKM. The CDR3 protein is CASSPGTVPTEAFF. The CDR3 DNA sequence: TGTGCCAGCAGCCCCGGGACAGTCCCCACTGAAGCTTTCTTT.

CDR3 sequence: CASSFSSGSYNEQFF. The CDR3 nucleotides read TGTGCCAGCAGCTTTTCTAGCGGGTCCTACAATGAGCAGTTCTTC. The V and J genes are TRBV11-2 and TRBJ2-1, with 8 bases identical to TRBD2. The CDR3 is 15 amino acids. With 3 bases clipped from V and 1 base from J, the junction kept 2 bases outside the gene matches. Germline V gene data show CDR1 as SGHAT and CDR2 as FQNNGV. Supplemented by reference TRBV11-2 and TRBJ2-1, the full variable domain reads EAGVAQSPRYKIIEKRQSVAFWCNPISGHATLYWYQQILGQGPKLLIQFQNNGVVDDSQLPKDRFSAERLKGVDSTLKIQPAKLEDSAVYLCASSFSSGSYNEQFFGPGTRLTVL.

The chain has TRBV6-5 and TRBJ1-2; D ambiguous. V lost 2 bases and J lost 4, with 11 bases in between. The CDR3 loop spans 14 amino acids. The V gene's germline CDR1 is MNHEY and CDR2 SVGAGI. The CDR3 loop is CASSYKGIGYGYTF. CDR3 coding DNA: TGTGCCAGCAGTTACAAGGGAATCGGCTATGGCTACACCTTC.

The CDR3 sequence is CASSLSGTSDTQYF. CDR3 sequence (DNA): TGTGCCAGCAGCCTCAGCGGGACCAGCGATACGCAGTATTTT. The chain links TRBV6-5 to TRBJ2-3; 7 bases line up with TRBD2. Per the germline V gene, CDR1 is MNHEY and CDR2 is SVGAGI. J lost 6 bases, V lost 6 bases, and 9 bases had no gene match. This CDR3 spans 14 amino acids.

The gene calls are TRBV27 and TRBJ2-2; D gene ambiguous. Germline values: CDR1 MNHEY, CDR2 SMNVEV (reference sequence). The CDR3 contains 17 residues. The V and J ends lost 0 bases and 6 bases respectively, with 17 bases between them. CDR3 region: CASSLSIGIRMPGELFF. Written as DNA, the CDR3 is TGTGCCAGCAGTTTATCGATAGGGATTAGAATGCCCGGGGAGCTGTTTTTT.

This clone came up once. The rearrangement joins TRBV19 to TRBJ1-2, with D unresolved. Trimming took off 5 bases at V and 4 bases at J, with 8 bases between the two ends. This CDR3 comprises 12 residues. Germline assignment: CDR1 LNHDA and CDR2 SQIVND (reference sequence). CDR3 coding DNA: TGTGCCAGTAGTCGGACGGGCTATGGCTACACCTTC. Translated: CASSRTGYGYTF.

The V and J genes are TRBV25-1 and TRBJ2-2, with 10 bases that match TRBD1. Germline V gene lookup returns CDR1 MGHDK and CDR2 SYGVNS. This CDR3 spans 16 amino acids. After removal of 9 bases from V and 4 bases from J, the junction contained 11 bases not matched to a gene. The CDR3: CASTGTGAVFTGELFF. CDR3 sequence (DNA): TGTGCCAGTACCGGGACAGGGGCCGTATTCACCGGGGAGCTGTTTTTT.

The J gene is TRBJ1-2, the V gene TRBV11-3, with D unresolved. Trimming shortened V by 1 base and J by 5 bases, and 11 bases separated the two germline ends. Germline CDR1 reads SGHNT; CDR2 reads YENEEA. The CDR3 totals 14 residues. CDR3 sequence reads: CASSLGLQPYGYTF. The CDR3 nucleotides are TGTGCCAGCAGCTTAGGTTTACAGCCTTATGGCTACACCTTC.

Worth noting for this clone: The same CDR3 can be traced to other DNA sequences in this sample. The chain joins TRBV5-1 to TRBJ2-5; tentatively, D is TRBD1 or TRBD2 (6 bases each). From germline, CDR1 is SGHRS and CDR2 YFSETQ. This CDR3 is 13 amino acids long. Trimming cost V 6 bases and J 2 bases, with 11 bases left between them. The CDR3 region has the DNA TGCGCCAGCAACAGGGACTCGCAAGAGACCCAGTACTTC. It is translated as CASNRDSQETQYF.

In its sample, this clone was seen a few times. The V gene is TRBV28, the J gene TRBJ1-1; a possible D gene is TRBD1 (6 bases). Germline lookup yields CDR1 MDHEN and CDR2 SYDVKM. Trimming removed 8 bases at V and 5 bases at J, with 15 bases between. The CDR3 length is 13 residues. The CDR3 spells CASLGGEGTEAFF. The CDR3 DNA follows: TGTGCCAGCCTAGGGGGGGAAGGGACTGAAGCTTTCTTT.

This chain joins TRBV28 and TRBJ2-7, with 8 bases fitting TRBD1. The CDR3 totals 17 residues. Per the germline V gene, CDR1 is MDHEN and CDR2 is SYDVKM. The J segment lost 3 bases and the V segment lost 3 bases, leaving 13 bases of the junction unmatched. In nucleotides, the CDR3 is TGTGCCAGCAGTTTGTACCGTGACCGGGACAGGAACTACGAGCAGTACTTC. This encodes CASSLYRDRDRNYEQYF.

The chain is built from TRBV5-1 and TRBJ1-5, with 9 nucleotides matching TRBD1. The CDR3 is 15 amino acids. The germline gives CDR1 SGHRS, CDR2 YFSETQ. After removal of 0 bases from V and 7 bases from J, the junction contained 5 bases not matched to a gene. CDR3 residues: CASSLGTGDRQPQHF. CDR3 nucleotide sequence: TGCGCCAGCAGCTTGGGGACAGGGGACAGACAGCCCCAGCATTTT.

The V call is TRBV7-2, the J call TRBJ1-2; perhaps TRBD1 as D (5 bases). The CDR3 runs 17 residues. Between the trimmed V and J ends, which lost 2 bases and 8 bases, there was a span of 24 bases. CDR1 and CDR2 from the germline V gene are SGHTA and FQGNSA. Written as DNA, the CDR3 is TGTGCCAGCAGCTTACCCAAAGGGAGGCCATGGGGGGAAGGCTACACCTTC. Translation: CASSLPKGRPWGEGYTF.

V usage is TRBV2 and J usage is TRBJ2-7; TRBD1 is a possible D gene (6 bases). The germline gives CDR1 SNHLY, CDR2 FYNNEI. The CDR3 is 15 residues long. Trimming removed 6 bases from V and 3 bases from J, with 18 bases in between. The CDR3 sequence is CASRPRQDPYYEQYF. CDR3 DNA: TGTGCCAGCAGGCCTAGACAGGACCCATACTACGAGCAGTACTTC.

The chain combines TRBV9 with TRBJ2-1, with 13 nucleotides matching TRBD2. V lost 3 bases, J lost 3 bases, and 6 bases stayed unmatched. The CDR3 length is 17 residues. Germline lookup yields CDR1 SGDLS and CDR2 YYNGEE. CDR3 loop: CASSGGTSGEIYNEQFF. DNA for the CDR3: TGTGCCAGCAGCGGAGGGACTAGCGGGGAGATCTACAATGAGCAGTTCTTC.

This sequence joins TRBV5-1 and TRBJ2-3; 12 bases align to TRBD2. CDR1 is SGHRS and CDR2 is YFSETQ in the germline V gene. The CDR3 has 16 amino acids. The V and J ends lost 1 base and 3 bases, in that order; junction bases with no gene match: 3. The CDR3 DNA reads TGCGCCAGCAGCTTGCCTCTAGCGGGGGGGACAGATACGCAGTATTTT. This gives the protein CASSLPLAGGTDTQYF.

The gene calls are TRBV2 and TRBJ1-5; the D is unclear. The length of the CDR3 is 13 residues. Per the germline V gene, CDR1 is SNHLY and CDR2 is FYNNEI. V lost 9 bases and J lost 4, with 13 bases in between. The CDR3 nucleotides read TGTGCCAGTCGAGGGCAGGATAATCAGCCCCAGCATTTT. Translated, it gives CASRGQDNQPQHF.

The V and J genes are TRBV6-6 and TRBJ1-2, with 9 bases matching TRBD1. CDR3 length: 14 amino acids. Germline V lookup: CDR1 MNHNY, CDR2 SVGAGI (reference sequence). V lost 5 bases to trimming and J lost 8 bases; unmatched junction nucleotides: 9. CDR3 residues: CASSALDRGGGYTF. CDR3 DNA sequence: TGTGCCAGCAGTGCCTTGGACAGGGGCGGGGGCTACACCTTC.

CDR3 nucleotides: TGTGCCAGCTCCGTCGGGATTGGGGTGGATGGCTACACCTTC. The encoded protein is CASSVGIGVDGYTF. The chain carries TRBV18 and TRBJ1-2; D not resolved. Trimming took off 6 bases at V and 6 bases at J, with 17 bases between the two ends. The CDR3 is made up of 14 amino acids. In germline, CDR1 is KGHSH, CDR2 LQKENI.

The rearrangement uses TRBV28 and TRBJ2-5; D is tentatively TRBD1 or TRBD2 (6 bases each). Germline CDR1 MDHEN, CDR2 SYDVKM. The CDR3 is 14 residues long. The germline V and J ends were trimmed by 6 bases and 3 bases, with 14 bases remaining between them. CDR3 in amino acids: CASSGGGGKETQYF. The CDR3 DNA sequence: TGTGCCAGCAGCGGGGGTGGGGGCAAAGAGACCCAGTACTTC.

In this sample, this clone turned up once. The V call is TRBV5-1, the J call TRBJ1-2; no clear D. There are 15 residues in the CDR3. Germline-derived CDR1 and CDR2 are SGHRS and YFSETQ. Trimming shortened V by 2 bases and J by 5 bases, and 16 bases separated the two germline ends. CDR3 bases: TGCGCCAGCAGCTTAGGCCGGTCAGAAGGGTATGGCTACACCTTC. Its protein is CASSLGRSEGYGYTF. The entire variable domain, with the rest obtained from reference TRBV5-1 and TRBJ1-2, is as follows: KAGVTQTPRYLIKTRGQQVTLSCSPISGHRSVSWYQQTPGQGLQFLFEYFSETQRNKGNFPGRFSGRQFSNSRSEMNVSTLELGDSALYLCASSLGRSEGYGYTFGSGTRLTVV.

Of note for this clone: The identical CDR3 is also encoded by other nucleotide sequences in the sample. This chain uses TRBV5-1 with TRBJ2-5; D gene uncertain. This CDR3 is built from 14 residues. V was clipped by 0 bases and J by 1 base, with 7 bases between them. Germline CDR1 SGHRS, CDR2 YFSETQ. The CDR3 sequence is CASSLAALQETQYF. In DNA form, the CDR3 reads TGCGCCAGCAGCTTGGCCGCGCTCCAAGAGACCCAGTACTTC.